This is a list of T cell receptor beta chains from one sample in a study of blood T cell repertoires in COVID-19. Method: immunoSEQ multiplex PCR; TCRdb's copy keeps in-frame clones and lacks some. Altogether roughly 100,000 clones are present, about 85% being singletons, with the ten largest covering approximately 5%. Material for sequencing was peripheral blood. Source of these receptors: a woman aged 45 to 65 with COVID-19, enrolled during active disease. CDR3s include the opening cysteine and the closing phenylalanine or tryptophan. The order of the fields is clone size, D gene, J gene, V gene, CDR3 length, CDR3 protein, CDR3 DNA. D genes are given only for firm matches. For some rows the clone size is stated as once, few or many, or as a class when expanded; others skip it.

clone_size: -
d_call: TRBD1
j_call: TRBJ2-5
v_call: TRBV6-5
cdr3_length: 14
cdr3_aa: CASSRQGARETQYF
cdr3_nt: TGTGCCAGCAGTAGACAGGGGGCGCGGGAGACCCAGTACTTC

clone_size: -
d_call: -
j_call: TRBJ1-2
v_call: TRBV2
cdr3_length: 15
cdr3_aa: CASTTASSGYYGYTF
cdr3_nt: TGTGCCAGCACCACCGCCTCCTCGGGTTACTATGGCTACACCTTC

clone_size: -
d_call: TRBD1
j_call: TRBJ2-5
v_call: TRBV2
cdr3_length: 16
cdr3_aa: CASSEWDRPYQETQYF
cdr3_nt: TGTGCCAGCAGTGAATGGGACAGACCGTACCAAGAGACCCAGTACTTC

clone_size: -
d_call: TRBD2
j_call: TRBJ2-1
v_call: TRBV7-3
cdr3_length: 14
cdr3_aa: CASSSSGGAREQFF
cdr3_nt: TGTGCCAGCAGTTCTAGCGGGGGGGCACGCGAGCAGTTCTTC

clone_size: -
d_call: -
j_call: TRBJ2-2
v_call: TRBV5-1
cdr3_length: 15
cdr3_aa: CASSGSVGDTGELFF
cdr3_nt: TGCGCCAGCAGCGGGTCCGTAGGGGACACCGGGGAGCTGTTTTTT

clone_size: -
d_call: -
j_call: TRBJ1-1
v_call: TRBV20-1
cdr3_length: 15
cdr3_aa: CSASDSSGVNTEAFF
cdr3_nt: TGCAGTGCTAGTGATTCGTCAGGCGTGAACACTGAAGCTTTCTTT

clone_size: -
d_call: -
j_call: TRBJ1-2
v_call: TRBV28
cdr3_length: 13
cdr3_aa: CASSLSGEYGYTF
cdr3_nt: TGTGCCAGCAGTTTATCCGGGGAATATGGCTACACCTTC

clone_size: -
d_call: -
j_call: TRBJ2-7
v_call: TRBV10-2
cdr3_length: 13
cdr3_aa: CASSEFSSYEQYF
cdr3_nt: TGCGCCAGCAGTGAGTTTAGCTCCTACGAGCAGTACTTC

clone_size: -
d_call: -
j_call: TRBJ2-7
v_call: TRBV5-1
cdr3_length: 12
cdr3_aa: CASSLDGVEQYF
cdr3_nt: TGCGCCAGCAGCTTGGATGGAGTCGAGCAGTACTTC

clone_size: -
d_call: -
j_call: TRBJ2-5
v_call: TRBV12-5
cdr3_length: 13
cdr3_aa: CASGLGSLETQYF
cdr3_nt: TGTGCTAGTGGTTTGGGGAGTTTGGAGACCCAGTACTTC

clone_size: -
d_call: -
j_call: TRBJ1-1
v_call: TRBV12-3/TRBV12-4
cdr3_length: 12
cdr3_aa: CASRPGGTEAFF
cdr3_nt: TGTGCCAGCAGACCCGGGGGCACTGAAGCTTTCTTT

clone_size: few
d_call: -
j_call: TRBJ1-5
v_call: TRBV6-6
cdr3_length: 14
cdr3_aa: CASSFPELGQPQHF
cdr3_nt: TGTGCCAGCAGTTTCCCGGAGTTGGGTCAGCCCCAGCATTTT

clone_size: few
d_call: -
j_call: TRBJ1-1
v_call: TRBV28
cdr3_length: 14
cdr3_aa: CASSLAKTGTEAFF
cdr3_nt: TGTGCCAGCAGTCTCGCTAAGACCGGGACTGAAGCTTTCTTT

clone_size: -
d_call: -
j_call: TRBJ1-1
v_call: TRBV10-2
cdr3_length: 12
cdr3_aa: CASRVSSTEAFF
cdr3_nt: TGCGCCAGCAGGGTGAGTAGCACTGAAGCTTTCTTT

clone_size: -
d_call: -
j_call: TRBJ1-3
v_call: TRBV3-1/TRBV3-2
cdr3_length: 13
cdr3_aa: CASSQESASTIYF
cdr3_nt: TGTGCCAGCAGCCAAGAGAGTGCGAGCACCATATATTTT

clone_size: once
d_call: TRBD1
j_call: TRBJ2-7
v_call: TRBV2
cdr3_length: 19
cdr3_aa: CASSDPVGGQGQSSYEQYF
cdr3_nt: TGTGCCAGCAGTGACCCCGTGGGGGGACAGGGACAGAGCTCCTACGAGCAGTACTTC

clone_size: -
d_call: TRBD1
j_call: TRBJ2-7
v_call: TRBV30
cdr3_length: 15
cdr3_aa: CAWSVLGTGPPEQYF
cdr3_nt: TGTGCCTGGAGTGTACTGGGGACAGGGCCCCCCGAGCAGTACTTC

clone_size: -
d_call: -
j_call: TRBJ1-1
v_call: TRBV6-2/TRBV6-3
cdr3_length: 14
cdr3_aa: CASSYGGLNTEAFF
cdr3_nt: TGTGCCAGCAGTTATGGGGGCCTGAACACTGAAGCTTTCTTT

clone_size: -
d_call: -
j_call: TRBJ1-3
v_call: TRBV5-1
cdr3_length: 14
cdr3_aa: CASSLGTAGNTIYF
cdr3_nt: TGCGCCAGCAGCTTGGGGACTGCGGGAAACACCATATATTTT

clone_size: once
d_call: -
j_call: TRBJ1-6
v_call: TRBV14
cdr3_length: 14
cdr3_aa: CASSLTGSRSPLHF
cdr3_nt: TGTGCCAGCAGCCTAACAGGGTCACGGTCACCCCTCCACTTT

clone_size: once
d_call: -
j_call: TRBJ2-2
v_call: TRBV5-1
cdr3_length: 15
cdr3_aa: CASSLAVSGSGELFF
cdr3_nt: TGCGCCAGCAGCTTGGCTGTAAGTGGGAGCGGGGAGCTGTTTTTT

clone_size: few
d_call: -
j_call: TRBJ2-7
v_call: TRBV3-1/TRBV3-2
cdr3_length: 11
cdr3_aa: CASRQSGKQYF
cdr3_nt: TGTGCCAGCAGACAAAGCGGCAAACAGTACTTC

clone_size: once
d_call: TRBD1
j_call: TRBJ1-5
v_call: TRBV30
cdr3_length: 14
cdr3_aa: CAWSQGGRIQPQHF
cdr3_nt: TGTGCCTGGAGTCAAGGGGGCCGTATTCAGCCCCAGCATTTT

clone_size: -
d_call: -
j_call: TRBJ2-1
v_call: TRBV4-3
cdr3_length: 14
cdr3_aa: CASSQRKGFNEQFF
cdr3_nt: TGCGCCAGCAGCCAACGGAAGGGGTTCAATGAGCAGTTCTTC

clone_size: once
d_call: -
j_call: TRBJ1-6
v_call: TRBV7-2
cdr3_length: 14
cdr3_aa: CASTHAGKQSPLHF
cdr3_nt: TGTGCCAGCACCCATGCAGGCAAGCAGTCACCCCTCCACTTT

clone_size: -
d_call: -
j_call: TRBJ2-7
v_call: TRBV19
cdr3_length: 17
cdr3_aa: CASSPHNPGGARDEQYF
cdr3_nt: TGTGCCAGTAGTCCCCACAACCCTGGAGGGGCCCGGGACGAGCAGTACTTC

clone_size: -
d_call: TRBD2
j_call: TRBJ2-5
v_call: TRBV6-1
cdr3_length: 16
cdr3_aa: CASSDPSGWVRETQYF
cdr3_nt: TGTGCCAGCAGTGACCCTAGCGGGTGGGTGAGAGAGACCCAGTACTTC

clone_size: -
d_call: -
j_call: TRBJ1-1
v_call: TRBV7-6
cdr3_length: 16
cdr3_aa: CASSLGRGMKNTEAFF
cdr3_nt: TGTGCCAGCAGCTTAGGTAGAGGGATGAAGAACACTGAAGCTTTCTTT

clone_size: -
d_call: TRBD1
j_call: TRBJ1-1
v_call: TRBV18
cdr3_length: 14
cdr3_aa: CASSLSTGGLEAFF
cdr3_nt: TGTGCCAGCTCACTTTCAACAGGGGGGTTGGAGGCTTTCTTT

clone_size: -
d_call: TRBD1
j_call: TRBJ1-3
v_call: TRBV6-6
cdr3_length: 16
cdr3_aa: CASRGTGAPSGNTIYF
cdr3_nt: TGTGCCAGTCGAGGGACAGGTGCTCCCTCTGGAAACACCATATATTTT

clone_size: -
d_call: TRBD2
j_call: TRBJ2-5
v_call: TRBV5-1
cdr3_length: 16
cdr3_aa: CASSLAVAGSGETQYF
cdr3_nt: TGCGCCAGCAGCTTGGCGGTAGCGGGATCGGGAGAGACCCAGTACTTC

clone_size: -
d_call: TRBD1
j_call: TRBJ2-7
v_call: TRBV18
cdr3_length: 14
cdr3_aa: CASSAGQGTYEQYF
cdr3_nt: TGTGCCAGCTCAGCGGGACAGGGGACCTACGAGCAGTACTTC

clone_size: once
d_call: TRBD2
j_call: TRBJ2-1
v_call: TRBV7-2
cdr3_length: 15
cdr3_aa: CASSLTVGTSHEQFF
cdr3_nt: TGTGCCAGCAGCCTCACAGTCGGGACTAGCCATGAGCAGTTCTTC

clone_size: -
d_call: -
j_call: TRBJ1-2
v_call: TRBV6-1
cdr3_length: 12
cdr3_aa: CASSDYFDGYTF
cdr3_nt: TGTGCCAGCAGTGATTACTTTGATGGCTACACCTTC

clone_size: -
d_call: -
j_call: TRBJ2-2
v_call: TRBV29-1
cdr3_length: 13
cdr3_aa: CSVELATTGELFF
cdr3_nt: TGCAGCGTTGAACTAGCGACCACCGGGGAGCTGTTTTTT

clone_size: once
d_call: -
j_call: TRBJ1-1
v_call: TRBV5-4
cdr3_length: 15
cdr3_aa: CASSLGNTRLTEAFF
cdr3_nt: TGTGCCAGCAGCTTGGGCAACACGAGGCTCACTGAAGCTTTCTTT

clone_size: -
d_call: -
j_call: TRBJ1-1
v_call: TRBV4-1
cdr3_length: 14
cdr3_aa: CASSRPGGYTEAFF
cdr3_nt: TGCGCCAGCAGCAGACCCGGGGGATACACTGAAGCTTTCTTT

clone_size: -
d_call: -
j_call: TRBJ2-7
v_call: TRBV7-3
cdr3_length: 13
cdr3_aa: CASRHLATYEQYF
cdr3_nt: TGTGCCAGCAGACACCTAGCCACCTACGAGCAGTACTTC

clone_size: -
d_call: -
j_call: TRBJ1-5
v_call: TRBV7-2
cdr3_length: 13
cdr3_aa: CASSLAVEQPQHF
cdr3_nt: TGTGCCAGCAGCTTAGCGGTTGAGCAGCCCCAGCATTTT

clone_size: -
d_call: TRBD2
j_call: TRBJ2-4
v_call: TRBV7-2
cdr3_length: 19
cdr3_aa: CASSLEGSGGARIRNIQYF
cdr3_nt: TGTGCCAGCAGCTTAGAAGGAAGCGGGGGGGCCAGGATCCGGAACATTCAGTACTTC

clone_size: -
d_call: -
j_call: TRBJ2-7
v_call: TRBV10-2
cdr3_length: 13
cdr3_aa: CASSGAQGHEQYF
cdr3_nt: TGCGCCAGCAGTGGGGCGCAGGGCCACGAGCAGTACTTC

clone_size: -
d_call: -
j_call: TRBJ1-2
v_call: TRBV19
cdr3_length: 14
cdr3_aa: CASSRTVLDYGYTF
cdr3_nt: TGTGCCAGTTCCCGGACAGTCCTTGACTATGGCTACACCTTC

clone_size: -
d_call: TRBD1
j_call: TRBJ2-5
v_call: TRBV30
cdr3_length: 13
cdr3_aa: CAWKMTGGETQYF
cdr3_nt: TGTGCCTGGAAGATGACAGGGGGTGAGACCCAGTACTTC

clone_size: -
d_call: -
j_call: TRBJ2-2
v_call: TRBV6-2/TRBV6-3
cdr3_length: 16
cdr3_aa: CASSLTGASGTGELFF
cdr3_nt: TGTGCCAGCAGCCTAACAGGCGCTTCGGGCACCGGGGAGCTGTTTTTT

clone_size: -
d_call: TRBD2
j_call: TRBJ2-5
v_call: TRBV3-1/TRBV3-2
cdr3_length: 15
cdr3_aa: CASSLGSGGRKTQYF
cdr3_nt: TGTGCCAGCAGCCTCGGTAGCGGGGGGAGAAAGACCCAGTACTTC

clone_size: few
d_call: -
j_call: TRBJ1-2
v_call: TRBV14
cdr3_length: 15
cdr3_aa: CASSRVGRSNYGYTF
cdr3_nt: TGTGCCAGCAGCCGCGTGGGCCGTTCTAACTATGGCTACACCTTC

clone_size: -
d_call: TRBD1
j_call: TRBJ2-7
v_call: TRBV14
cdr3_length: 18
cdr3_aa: CASSQDARGGQGSYEQYF
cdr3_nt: TGTGCCAGCAGCCAAGATGCTAGGGGGGGACAGGGAAGTTACGAGCAGTACTTC

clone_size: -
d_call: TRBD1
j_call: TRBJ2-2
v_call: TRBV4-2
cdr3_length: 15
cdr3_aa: CASSGGTGNTGELFF
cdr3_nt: TGTGCCAGCAGTGGTGGGACAGGGAACACCGGGGAGCTGTTTTTT

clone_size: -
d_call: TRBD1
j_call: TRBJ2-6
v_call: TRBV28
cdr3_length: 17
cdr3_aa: CASSTDRALSGANVLTF
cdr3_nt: TGTGCCAGCAGCACGGACAGGGCCCTCTCTGGGGCCAACGTCCTGACTTTC

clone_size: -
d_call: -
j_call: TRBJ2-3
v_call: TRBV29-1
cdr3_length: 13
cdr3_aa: CSVLEGVTDTQYF
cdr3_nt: TGCAGCGTCCTAGAGGGCGTCACAGATACGCAGTATTTT